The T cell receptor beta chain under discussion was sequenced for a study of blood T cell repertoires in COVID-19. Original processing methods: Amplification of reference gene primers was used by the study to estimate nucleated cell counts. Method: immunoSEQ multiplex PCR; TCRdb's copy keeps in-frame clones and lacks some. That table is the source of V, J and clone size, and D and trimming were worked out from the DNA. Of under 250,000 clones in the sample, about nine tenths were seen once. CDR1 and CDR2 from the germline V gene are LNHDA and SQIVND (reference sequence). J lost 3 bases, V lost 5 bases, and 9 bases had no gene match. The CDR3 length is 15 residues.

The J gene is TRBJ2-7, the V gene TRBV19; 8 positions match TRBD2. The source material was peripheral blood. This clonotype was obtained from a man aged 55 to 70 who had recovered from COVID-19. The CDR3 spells CASSLEVAGLYEQYF. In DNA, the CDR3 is TGTGCCAGTAGTCTGGAGGTAGCGGGGCTCTACGAGCAGTACTTC.